This T cell receptor beta chain was observed in a study of cytomegalovirus exposure and HLA in healthy donors. Findings and caveats of the study: It was reported in a later analysis that an Asian-associated ancestry cluster showed fewer N-insertions than the approximately 670-donor mean. In vitro checks showed that a few CMV-associated chains really do target CMV antigens.

PCR involved 60 Vbeta and 13 Jbeta primers. TCRdb keeps only in-frame clones here, not all; method: immunoSEQ multiplex PCR. Altogether roughly 180,000 clones are present, 75% being singletons, with the ten largest covering less than 3%. With regard to this clone: What it recognizes is unknown.

Germline V lookup: CDR1 KGHSH, CDR2 LQKENI. This CDR3 has 13 residues. V dropped 3 bases and J dropped 2; count of bases not matched to a gene: 0. Sequenced material: PBMCs. This TCR derives from a female donor in good health and CMV-seronegative. The rearrangement links TRBV18 to TRBJ1-2; 7 bases align to TRBD1. The CDR3 reads CASSPGQNYGYTF. The CDR3 nucleotides read TGTGCCAGCTCACCGGGACAGAACTATGGCTACACCTTC.